This T cell receptor beta chain appears in the sequencing data of a study of blood T cell repertoires in COVID-19. Study background: PBMCs, B-cell-depleted T cells, or T cells provided the cDNA or gDNA that made up the material.

The length of the CDR3 is 13 residues. The germline gives CDR1 LNHDA, CDR2 SQIVND (reference sequence). V was clipped by 9 bases and J by 5 bases; unmatched bases: 7. Methods used by the authors: Amplifying reference gene primers gave estimates of nucleated cell counts. Sequenced by immunoSEQ multiplex PCR; TCRdb stores in-frame clones only, minus some. That table is the source of V, J and clone size, and D and trimming were worked out from the DNA. The sample lists around 99,000 clones; about 80% were seen once. Specimen: peripheral blood. The rearrangement links TRBV19 to TRBJ1-1; 9 positions match TRBD1. The sequence was obtained from a man in his 70s with acute or convalescent COVID-19. For the CDR3, the DNA is TGTGCCAGCACCGGGACAGGGCGGACTGAAGCTTTCTTT. Its translation: CASTGTGRTEAFF.